The present T cell receptor (beta chain) was sequenced within a study of cytomegalovirus exposure and HLA in healthy donors. Clones were sequenced by immunoSEQ multiplex PCR, and TCRdb holds only the in-frame ones, with some missing. This table has about 65,000 clones, about 90% appearing once. Study-level results: One later analysis, an examination of the approximately 130 validation repertoires, found that first-cohort TCR clusters tended to co-occur in them.

Note on this clone: The antigen is unknown.

The CDR3 has 13 amino acids. CDR1 and CDR2 from the germline V gene are SGHDT and YYEEEE. V lost 0 bases and J lost 6, with 10 bases in between. Separate from the roughly 720-subject first cohort was the approximately 110-subject validation cohort, to which the donors belonged. This receptor was obtained from a woman younger than 30 in good health and CMV-seronegative. Sequenced sample: PBMCs. This sequence joins TRBV5-6 and TRBJ2-7, with D perhaps matching TRBD2 (5 bases). The chain's CDR3 is CASSLAGVGEQYF. In nucleotides, the CDR3 is TGTGCCAGCAGCTTGGCCGGGGTGGGCGAGCAGTACTTC.